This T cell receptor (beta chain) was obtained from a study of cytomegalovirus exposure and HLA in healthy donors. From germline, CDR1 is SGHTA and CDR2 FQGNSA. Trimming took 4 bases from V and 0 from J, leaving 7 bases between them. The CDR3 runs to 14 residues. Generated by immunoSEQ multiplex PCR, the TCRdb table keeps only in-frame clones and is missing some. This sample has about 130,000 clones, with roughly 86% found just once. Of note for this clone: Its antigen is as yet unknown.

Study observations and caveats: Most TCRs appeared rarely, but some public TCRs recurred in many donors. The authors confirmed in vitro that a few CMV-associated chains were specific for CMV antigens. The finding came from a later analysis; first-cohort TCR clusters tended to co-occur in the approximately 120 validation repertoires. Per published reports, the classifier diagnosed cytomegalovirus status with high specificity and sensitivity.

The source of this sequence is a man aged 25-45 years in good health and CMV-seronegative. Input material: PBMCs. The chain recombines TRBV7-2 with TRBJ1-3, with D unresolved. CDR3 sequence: CASSSAGSGNTIYF. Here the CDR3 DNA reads TGTGCCAGCAGCTCCGCGGGCTCTGGAAACACCATATATTTT.